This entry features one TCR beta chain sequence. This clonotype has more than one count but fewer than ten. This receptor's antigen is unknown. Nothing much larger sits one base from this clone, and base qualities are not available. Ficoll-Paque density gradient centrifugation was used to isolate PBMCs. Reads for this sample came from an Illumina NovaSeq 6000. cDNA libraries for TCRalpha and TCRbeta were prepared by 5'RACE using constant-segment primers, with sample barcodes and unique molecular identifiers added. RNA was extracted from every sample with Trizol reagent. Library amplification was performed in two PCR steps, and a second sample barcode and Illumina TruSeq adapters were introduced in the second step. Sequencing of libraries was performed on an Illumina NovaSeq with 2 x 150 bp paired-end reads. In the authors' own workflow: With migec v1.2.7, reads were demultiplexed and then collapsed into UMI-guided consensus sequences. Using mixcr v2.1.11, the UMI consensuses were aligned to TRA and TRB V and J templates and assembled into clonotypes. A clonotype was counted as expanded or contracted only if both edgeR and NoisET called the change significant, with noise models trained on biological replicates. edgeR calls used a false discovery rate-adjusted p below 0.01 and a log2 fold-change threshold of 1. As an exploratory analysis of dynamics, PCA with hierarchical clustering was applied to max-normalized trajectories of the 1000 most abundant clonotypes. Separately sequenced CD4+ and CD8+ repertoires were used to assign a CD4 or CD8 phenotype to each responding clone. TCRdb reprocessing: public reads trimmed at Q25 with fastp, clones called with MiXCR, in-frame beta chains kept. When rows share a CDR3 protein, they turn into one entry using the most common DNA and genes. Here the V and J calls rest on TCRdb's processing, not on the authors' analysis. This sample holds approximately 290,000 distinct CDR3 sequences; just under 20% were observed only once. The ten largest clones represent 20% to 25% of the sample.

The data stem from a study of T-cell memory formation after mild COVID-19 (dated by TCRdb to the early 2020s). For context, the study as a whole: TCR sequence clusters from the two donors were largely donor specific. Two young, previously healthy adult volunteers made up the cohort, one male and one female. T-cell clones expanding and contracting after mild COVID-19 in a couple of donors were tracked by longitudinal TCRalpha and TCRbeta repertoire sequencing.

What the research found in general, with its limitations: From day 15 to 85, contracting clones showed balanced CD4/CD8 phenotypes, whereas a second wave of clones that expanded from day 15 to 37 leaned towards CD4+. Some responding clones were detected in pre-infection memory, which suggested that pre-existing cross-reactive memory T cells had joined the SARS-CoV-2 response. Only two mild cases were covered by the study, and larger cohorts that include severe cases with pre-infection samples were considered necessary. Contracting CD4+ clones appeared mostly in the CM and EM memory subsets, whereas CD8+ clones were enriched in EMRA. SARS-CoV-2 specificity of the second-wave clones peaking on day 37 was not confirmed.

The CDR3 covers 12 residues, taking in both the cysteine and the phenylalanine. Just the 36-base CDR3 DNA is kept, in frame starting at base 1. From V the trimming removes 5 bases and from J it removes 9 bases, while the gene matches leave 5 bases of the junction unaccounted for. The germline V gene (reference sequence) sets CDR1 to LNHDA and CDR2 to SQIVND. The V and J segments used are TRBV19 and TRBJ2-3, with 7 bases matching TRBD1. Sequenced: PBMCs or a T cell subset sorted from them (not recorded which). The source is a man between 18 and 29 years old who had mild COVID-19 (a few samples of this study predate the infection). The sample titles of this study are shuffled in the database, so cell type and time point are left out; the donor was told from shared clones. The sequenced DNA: TGTGCCAGTAGTCCAGGGGGAAGGACGCAGTATTTT. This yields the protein CASSPGGRTQYF. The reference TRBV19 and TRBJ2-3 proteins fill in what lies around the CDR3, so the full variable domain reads DGGITQSPKYLFRKEGQNVTLSCEQNLNHDAMYWYRQDPGQGLRLIYYSQIVNDFQKGDIAEGYSVSREKKESFPLTVTSAQKNPTAFYLCASSPGGRTQYFGPGTRLTVL.